The 20 T cell receptor beta chains reported below all come from one sample, sequenced in a study of graft-versus-host responses after intestinal transplantation. The table came from immunoSEQ multiplex PCR; TCRdb's copy has only in-frame clones and leaves some out. The table lists tens of thousands of clones, 90% to 95% of them singletons. Their cognate antigens are unknown. Specimen: unstimulated CD8+ T cells sorted from spleen or lymph node cells, collected before transplant. These receptors were taken from a human donor who was the organ donor for an intestinal transplant.

The V and J genes are TRBV7-2 and TRBJ2-3, with D perhaps TRBD1 (5 bases). This CDR3 contains 16 residues. V was cut by 1 base and J by 1 base, with 12 bases left in between. The germline V gene has CDR1 SGHTA and CDR2 FQGNSA. The DNA for the CDR3 is TGTGCCAGCAGCTTAGTTAGGACATGGCGCACAGATACGCAGTATTTT. This sequence encodes CASSLVRTWRTDTQYF.

J is TRBJ2-1 and V is TRBV11-2, with TRBD2 matching 10 bases. V lost 1 base, J lost 12 bases, and 9 bases stayed unmatched. Per the germline V gene, CDR1 is SGHAT and CDR2 is FQNNGV. The CDR3 spans 15 residues. The CDR3 reads CASSLVLAGFDGQFF. CDR3 in DNA: TGTGCCAGCAGCTTAGTACTAGCGGGATTCGATGGGCAGTTCTTC. Using reference TRBV11-2 and TRBJ2-1 for the parts outside the CDR3, the full variable domain is EAGVAQSPRYKIIEKRQSVAFWCNPISGHATLYWYQQILGQGPKLLIQFQNNGVVDDSQLPKDRFSAERLKGVDSTLKIQPAKLEDSAVYLCASSLVLAGFDGQFFGPGTRLTVL.

The genes are TRBV4-1 and TRBJ2-1; TRBD1 aligns across 9 bases. The CDR3 is 14 residues long. Trimming took 3 bases from V and 8 from J; bases not matched to a gene: 5. Germline V gene data show CDR1 as MGHRA and CDR2 as YSYEKL. DNA for the CDR3: TGCGCCAGCAGCCACCCGGGACAGGGTCATGAGCAGTTCTTC. Its translation is CASSHPGQGHEQFF.

The chain uses TRBV20-1 and TRBJ1-4; no reliable D call. With 1 base removed from V and 8 bases from J, the gap between germline ends came to 5 bases. The V gene's germline CDR1 is DFQATT and CDR2 SNEGSKA (reference sequence). The CDR3 has 11 amino acids. Here the CDR3 DNA reads TGCAGTGCTAGAGTAGAAGAAAAACTGTTTTTT. This translates into CSARVEEKLFF.

This clone was counted a single time. V and J are TRBV9 and TRBJ2-1, with D possibly being TRBD1 (6 bases). The germline gives CDR1 SGDLS, CDR2 YYNGEE. The CDR3 loop spans 14 amino acids. The germline V and J ends were trimmed by 3 bases and 13 bases, with 20 bases remaining between them. The chain's CDR3 is CASSGGHPGQLQFF. The CDR3 nucleotides read TGTGCCAGCAGCGGGGGACACCCCGGGCAACTCCAGTTCTTC.

The CDR3 region has the DNA TGCGCCAGCAGCCAAGAAGTACAGGGGGCAAATGAGCAGTTCTTC. It yields the protein CASSQEVQGANEQFF. The rearrangement joins TRBV4-3 to TRBJ2-1; 9 positions agree with TRBD1. Germline CDR1 LGHNA, CDR2 YSLEER. This CDR3 comprises 15 residues. The V and J ends lost 0 bases and 7 bases, in that order; junction bases with no gene match: 4.

The genes are TRBV6-5 and TRBJ1-1; 8 positions agree with TRBD1. The V gene end was trimmed by 5 bases and the J gene end by 2 bases; junction bases not matched to a gene: 7. The CDR3 contains 15 residues. Germline CDR1 MNHEY, CDR2 SVGAGI. CDR3 residues: CASSPGQGGNTEAFF. In nucleotides, the CDR3 is TGTGCCAGCAGTCCCGGACAGGGCGGTAACACTGAAGCTTTCTTT.

This chain connects TRBV4-1 to TRBJ2-7, with a weak D call TRBD1 (7 bases). The V gene lost 2 bases and the J gene lost 4 bases, with 12 bases spanning the gap. The CDR3 spans 14 residues. CDR1 is MGHRA and CDR2 is YSYEKL in the germline V gene. The CDR3 coding sequence is TGCGCCAGCAGCCAAAAACCAGGGGGGTACGAGCAGTACTTC. Translation: CASSQKPGGYEQYF.

The rearrangement uses TRBV27 and TRBJ2-7; D is uncertain. This CDR3 has 16 residues. V was clipped by 0 bases and J by 2 bases, with 14 bases between them. The germline V gene encodes CDR1 MNHEY and CDR2 SMNVEV (reference sequence). The CDR3 region is CASSLSMGSGTYEQYF. CDR3 DNA: TGTGCCAGCAGTTTATCGATGGGGTCGGGTACCTACGAGCAGTACTTC.

The V gene is TRBV25-1, the J gene TRBJ1-2; no definite D call. Germline assignment: CDR1 MGHDK and CDR2 SYGVNS. The length of the CDR3 is 14 residues. Trimming cost V 6 bases and J 3 bases, with 14 bases left between them. The CDR3 DNA sequence: TGTGCCAGCAGCTTGGACGACTCCGACTATGGCTACACCTTC. Protein: CASSLDDSDYGYTF.

In this sample, this clone turned up a few times. Here the CDR3 DNA reads TGTGCCAGCAGCTTCGAGGTGAACACTGAAGCTTTCTTT. This codes for CASSFEVNTEAFF. The chain employs TRBV7-9 and TRBJ1-1; D unresolved. The CDR3 covers 13 residues. Per germline, CDR1 SEHNR and CDR2 FQNEAQ (reference sequence). V was shortened by 3 bases and J by 0 bases, with 5 bases between the two germline ends.

The rearrangement uses TRBV7-9 and TRBJ2-7; TRBD2 matches at 7 bases. Germline V gives CDR1 SEHNR, CDR2 FQNEAQ (reference sequence). The CDR3 sequence is 14 residues long. V gave up 5 bases and J gave up 4 bases; unmatched junction bases: 8. The CDR3 sequence is CASSPPAGGYEQYF. CDR3 sequence (DNA): TGTGCCAGCAGCCCTCCCGCCGGGGGGTACGAGCAGTACTTC.

A remark on this clone: Other DNA sequences within the sample encode an identical CDR3. The rearrangement links TRBV6-1 to TRBJ2-7; D is ambiguous. Germline V CDR1 and CDR2: MNHNS, SASEGT. With 3 bases removed from V and 3 bases from J, the gap between germline ends came to 0 bases. This CDR3 has 10 amino acids. The CDR3 loop reads CASSDYEQYF. The CDR3 region has the DNA TGTGCCAGCAGTGACTACGAGCAGTACTTC.

This chain uses TRBV19 with TRBJ2-3; TRBD2 might be the D (6 bases). From germline, CDR1 is LNHDA and CDR2 SQIVND (reference sequence). V was cut by 3 bases and J by 4 bases, with 14 bases left in between. There are 15 residues in the CDR3. CDR3 sequence reads: CASSIWLGGADTQYF. CDR3 in DNA: TGTGCCAGTAGTATTTGGCTAGGCGGGGCAGATACGCAGTATTTT.

The CDR3 loop reads CASSFREGNYEQYF. For the CDR3, the DNA is TGCGCCAGCAGCTTCAGGGAGGGAAACTACGAGCAGTACTTC. The chain uses TRBV5-1 and TRBJ2-7; the match to TRBD2 covers 7 bases. The trim removed 2 bases at V and 3 bases at J, leaving 5 bases unmatched. Looked up from germline, CDR1 is SGHRS and CDR2 is YFSETQ. This CDR3 has 14 residues.

The chain is built from TRBV9 and TRBJ1-1; D is unresolved. CDR3 length: 12 residues. CDR1 and CDR2 (germline): SGDLS, YYNGEE. Trimming pared 4 bases from V and 6 bases from J, leaving 10 bases between. For the CDR3, the DNA is TGTGCCAGCAGCACCTGGACTTCTGAAGCTTTCTTT. Its translation is CASSTWTSEAFF.

This rearrangement joins TRBV20-1 to TRBJ1-1; D might be TRBD1 (6 bases). The CDR3 contains 11 residues. Germline V gene data show CDR1 as DFQATT and CDR2 as SNEGSKA (reference sequence). With 4 bases removed from V and 7 bases from J, the gap between germline ends came to 10 bases. The CDR3 region is CSAKGGSEAFF. CDR3 nucleotide sequence: TGCAGTGCTAAGGGGGGGAGTGAAGCTTTCTTT.

Written as DNA, the CDR3 is TGTGCCAGCAGTAACGGACTAGCGGGATCCAATGAGCAGTTCTTC. Translated, it gives CASSNGLAGSNEQFF. The chain recombines TRBV6-5 with TRBJ2-1; 12 positions match TRBD2. Germline V lookup: CDR1 MNHEY, CDR2 SVGAGI. This CDR3 contains 15 residues. Losses at the gene ends were 5 bases for V and 6 bases for J; bases not matched to a gene: 5.

This chain joins TRBV6-1 and TRBJ1-1, with TRBD1 matching 7 bases. The V segment lost 7 bases and the J segment 3 bases; nucleotides outside the gene matches: 5. The CDR3 is made up of 13 amino acids. Germline V CDR1 and CDR2: MNHNS, SASEGT. The CDR3 nucleotides read TGTGCCAGCACCCTGACAGGGCACACTGAAGCTTTCTTT. It yields the protein CASTLTGHTEAFF.

V is TRBV7-9 and J is TRBJ2-1; 10 nucleotides match TRBD1. V dropped 4 bases and J dropped 4; count of bases not matched to a gene: 4. Per germline, CDR1 SEHNR and CDR2 FQNEAQ (reference sequence). CDR3 length: 15 amino acids. For the CDR3, the DNA is TGTGCCAGCAGCTCGACAGGGGGCGGTTACAATGAGCAGTTCTTC. Translation gives CASSSTGGGYNEQFF.